Sequencing of this T cell receptor beta chain was carried out in a study of blood T cells in healthy people across ages. Study outcomes and limitations: Observed TCR beta diversity per million T cells went down as age went up. This fall followed a roughly linear course with age.

This CDR3 comprises 14 residues. V gave up 6 bases and J gave up 6 bases, with 20 bases separating them. Germline-derived CDR1 and CDR2 are DFQATT and SNEGSKA (reference sequence). Note on this clonotype: Its antigen is unidentified. This could be a read error, since a much larger clone is one nucleotide away.

A J-beta primer mix and a sample-barcoded 5' primer were used in a second PCR of about 7 to 12 cycles. TCRdb ran MiXCR on the 5' RACE reads and lists one entry per CDR3 protein. The sample consists of under 1,000,000 distinct CDR3 sequences, roughly 40% of them appearing once. Specimen: blood. The chain combines TRBV20-1 with TRBJ1-2; D unresolved. The TCR sequence derives from a young man in good health. CDR3 sequence (DNA): TGCAGTGCACCTCCAGACCGCTCGGACCATGGCTACACCTTC. Translation gives CSAPPDRSDHGYTF.